One T cell receptor (beta chain) is described in this entry. Its antigen is currently unknown. The sample is drawn from a study of CD8+ T cells in alopecia areata. CDR1 is SQVTM, CDR2 ANQGSEA, per germline. The length of the CDR3 is 13 residues. V dropped 7 bases and J dropped 5 bases, with 17 bases sitting between them. The treatment here: oral pan-JAK inhibitor, 5-10 mg twice daily. From alopecia areata patients, lesional scalp punch biopsies and peripheral blood were collected. Following extraction, RNA underwent reverse transcription to cDNA, which served as the sequencing template. Method: immunoSEQ multiplex PCR; TCRdb's copy keeps in-frame clones and lacks some. The sample holds about 97,000 clones, 60% seen once. General study findings and limits: Mice showed clearer TCR sharing than patients did, a gap that was possibly HLA-related. Scalp clonality and expanded CD8+ clones among the top 100 fell significantly with tofacitinib. One nonresponder leaves baseline CD8+ expansion's link to response uncertain.

The sample was CD8+ T cells sorted from blood, taken at week 56, from a patient treated with tofacitinib. This receptor was identified in a human donor with alopecia areata. The chain uses TRBV29-1 and TRBJ1-2; D is perhaps TRBD1 (5 bases). Here the CDR3 reads CSAPQTRGYGYTF. The DNA for the CDR3 is TGCAGCGCCCCTCAGACTAGGGGTTATGGCTACACCTTC.